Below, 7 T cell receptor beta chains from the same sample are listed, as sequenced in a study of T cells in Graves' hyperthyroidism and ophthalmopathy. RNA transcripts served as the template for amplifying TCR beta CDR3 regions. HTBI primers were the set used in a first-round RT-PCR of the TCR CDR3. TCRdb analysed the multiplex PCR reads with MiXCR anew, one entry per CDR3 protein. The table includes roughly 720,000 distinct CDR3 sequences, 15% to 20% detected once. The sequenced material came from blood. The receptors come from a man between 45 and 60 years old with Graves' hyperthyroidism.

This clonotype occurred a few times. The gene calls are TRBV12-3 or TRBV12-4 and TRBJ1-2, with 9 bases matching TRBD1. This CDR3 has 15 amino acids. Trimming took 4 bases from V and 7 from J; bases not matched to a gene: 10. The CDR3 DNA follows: TGTGCCAGCAGTTCCCCGGGGACAGGGACGGTTGGCTACACCTTC. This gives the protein CASSSPGTGTVGYTF.

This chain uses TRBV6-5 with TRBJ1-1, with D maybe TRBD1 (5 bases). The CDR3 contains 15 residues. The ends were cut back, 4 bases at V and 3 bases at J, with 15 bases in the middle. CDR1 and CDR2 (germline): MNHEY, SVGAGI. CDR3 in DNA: TGTGCCAGCAGTTCTCCCCGGGGGATGTACACTGAAGCTTTCTTT. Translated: CASSSPRGMYTEAFF.

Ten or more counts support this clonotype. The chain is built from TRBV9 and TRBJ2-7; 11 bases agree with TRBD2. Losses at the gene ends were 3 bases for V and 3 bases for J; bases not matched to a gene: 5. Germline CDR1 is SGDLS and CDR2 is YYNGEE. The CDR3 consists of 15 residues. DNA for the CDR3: TGTGCCAGCAGCGCTGGGACTAGCGGACTCTACGAGCAGTACTTC. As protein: CASSAGTSGLYEQYF.

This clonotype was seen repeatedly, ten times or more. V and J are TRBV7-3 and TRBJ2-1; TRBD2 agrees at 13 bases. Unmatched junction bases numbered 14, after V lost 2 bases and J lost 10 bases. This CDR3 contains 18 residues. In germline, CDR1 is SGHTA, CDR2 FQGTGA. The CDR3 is CASSLPPSGLAGVLEQFF. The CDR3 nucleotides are TGTGCCAGCAGCTTACCTCCCTCCGGACTAGCGGGAGTGCTGGAGCAGTTCTTC.

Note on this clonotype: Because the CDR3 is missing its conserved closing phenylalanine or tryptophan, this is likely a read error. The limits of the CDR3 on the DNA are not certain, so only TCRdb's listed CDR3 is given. The CDR3 loop is CASSLDRNTGERFV. This chain joins TRBV11-2 and TRBJ2-2. The V gene's germline CDR1 is SGHAT and CDR2 FQNNGV. The CDR3 is made up of 14 amino acids, end residues included.

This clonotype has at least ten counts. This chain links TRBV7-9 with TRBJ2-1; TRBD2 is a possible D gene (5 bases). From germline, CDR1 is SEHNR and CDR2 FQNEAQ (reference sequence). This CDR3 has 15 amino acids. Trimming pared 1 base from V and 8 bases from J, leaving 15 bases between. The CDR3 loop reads CASSLVVGEGYEQFF. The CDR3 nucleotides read TGTGCCAGCAGCTTAGTCGTGGGAGAAGGTTATGAGCAGTTCTTC.

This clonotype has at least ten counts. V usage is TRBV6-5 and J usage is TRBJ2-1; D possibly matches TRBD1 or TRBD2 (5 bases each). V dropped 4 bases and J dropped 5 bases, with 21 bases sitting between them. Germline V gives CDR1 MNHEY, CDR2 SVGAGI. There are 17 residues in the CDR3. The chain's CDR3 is CASSLSFWDRMDNEQFF. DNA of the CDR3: TGTGCCAGCAGTTTGAGTTTTTGGGACCGGATGGACAATGAGCAGTTCTTC.